This T cell receptor beta chain derives from a study of graft-versus-host responses after intestinal transplantation. The CDR3 runs to 11 residues. Germline CDR1 and CDR2: SGHDT and YYEEEE. Trimming cost V 0 bases and J 5 bases, with 3 bases left between them. Only a few counts were recorded for this clone. Its matching antigen is unknown. The data were produced by immunoSEQ multiplex PCR, yet TCRdb's version contains in-frame clones alone and is incomplete. The sample records under 85,000 clones, 90% to 95% being singletons. Whole-study findings and limits: Among recipient marrow samples, GvH clones were found; some appeared first in ileum or blood. Early after transplant, HvG clones declined as circulating GvH clones peaked.

This TCR was sampled from a human donor who received an intestinal transplant. The J gene is TRBJ2-7, the V gene TRBV5-6; D remains unclear. This specimen was unstimulated CD8+ T cells sorted from spleen or lymph node cells, taken before intestinal transplant. CDR3 residues: CASSLEDEQYF. CDR3 in DNA: TGTGCCAGCAGCTTGGAGGACGAGCAGTACTTC.